This T cell receptor (beta chain) is from a study of blood T cell repertoires in COVID-19. The repertoire was sequenced with immunoSEQ multiplex PCR; TCRdb's copy has only in-frame clones and lacks some. Found here are roughly 120,000 clones, over 65% of them singletons; the top ten hold roughly 6%. Germline CDR1 SEHNR, CDR2 FQNEAQ (reference sequence). The CDR3 covers 14 residues. With 4 bases clipped from V and 8 bases from J, the junction kept 4 bases outside the gene matches. This chain links TRBV7-9 with TRBJ1-6, with 8 bases identical to TRBD1. This clonotype originated in a man between 65 and 85 years old with acute or convalescent COVID-19. Input material: peripheral blood. The CDR3 reads CASSSQGADSPLHF. The CDR3 coding sequence is TGTGCCAGCAGCTCGCAGGGGGCAGATTCACCCCTCCACTTT.